These 11 T cell receptor beta chains were sequenced from one sample in a study of radiation and T cells in renal cell carcinoma. Time point meaning: baseline pretreatment blood. Treatment here: 15 Gy SBRT to primary tumor, nephrectomy 4 weeks later. Profiled with immunoSEQ multiplex PCR; TCRdb holds only in-frame clones, not every one. The sample comprises 150,000 or so clones, approximately 90% of which are singletons, and 12% rests with the top ten. The specimen comprised blood, sampled from a patient whose treatment included radiotherapy and nephrectomy. These TCRs come from a woman between 50 and 59 years old with renal cell carcinoma.

J is TRBJ1-2 and V is TRBV7-2; D call uncertain. The germline V and J ends were trimmed by 5 bases and 4 bases, with 17 bases remaining between them. CDR1 is SGHTA, CDR2 FQGNSA, per germline. This CDR3 spans 15 amino acids. The CDR3 nucleotides are TGTGCCAGCAGCAGCCGGGTCCCCGCGGGCTATGGCTACACCTTC. This translates into CASSSRVPAGYGYTF.

V usage is TRBV4-2 and J usage is TRBJ2-7, with TRBD1 as a possible D gene (6 bases). This CDR3 contains 16 residues. Germline V CDR1 and CDR2: LGHNA, YNFKEQ. Trimming removed 0 bases from V and 4 bases from J, with 16 bases in between. CDR3: CASSQEGATPIYEQYF. DNA of the CDR3: TGTGCCAGCAGCCAAGAGGGGGCTACACCCATATACGAGCAGTACTTC.

This clone was seen once. The CDR3 DNA sequence: TGTGCCTCTCTAGGGGGGACTGGAAACACCATATATTTT. Translation: CASLGGTGNTIYF. The rearrangement joins TRBV30 to TRBJ1-3; a weak D match, TRBD1 (6 bases). V was shortened by 7 bases and J by 2 bases, with 12 bases between the two germline ends. CDR1 and CDR2 from the germline V gene are GTSNPN and SVGIG (reference sequence). This CDR3 contains 13 residues.

The chain carries TRBV27 and TRBJ1-5; 9 bases match TRBD1. CDR3 length equals 15 residues. V shed 4 bases, J shed 5 bases, and the junction held 6 bases outside the gene matches. The V gene's germline CDR1 is MNHEY and CDR2 SMNVEV (reference sequence). CDR3 in amino acids: CASSSGTGRYQPQHF. CDR3 DNA sequence: TGTGCCAGCAGTTCCGGGACAGGGAGGTATCAGCCCCAGCATTTT.

The chain has TRBV2 and TRBJ2-5; 7 bases match TRBD2. The germline V gene encodes CDR1 SNHLY and CDR2 FYNNEI. The CDR3 loop spans 14 amino acids. The junction had 5 bases not matched to a gene; V was cut back by 5 bases and J by 2 bases. CDR3 sequence (DNA): TGTGCCAGCAGTTCCCAGCGGGGACAAGAGACCCAGTACTTC. Translation gives CASSSQRGQETQYF.

The chain has TRBV5-6 and TRBJ2-7; no clear D. V lost 1 base, J lost 0 bases, and 11 bases lay in between. The CDR3 has 15 residues. Germline V CDR1 and CDR2: SGHDT, YYEEEE. The CDR3 protein is CASSLYRNSSYEQYF. CDR3 in DNA: TGTGCCAGCAGCTTGTATCGGAATAGCTCCTACGAGCAGTACTTC.

The rearrangement joins TRBV5-4 to TRBJ2-7; 7 bases align to TRBD2. V dropped 5 bases and J dropped 1; count of bases not matched to a gene: 9. The CDR3 totals 15 residues. CDR1 and CDR2 (germline): SGHNT, YYREEE (reference sequence). The CDR3 DNA is TGTGCCAGCAGTGGGAGCGGGGTATCGTCCTACGAGCAGTACTTC. Its protein product is CASSGSGVSSYEQYF.

The chain couples TRBV10-2 to TRBJ2-5; TRBD2 aligns across 12 bases. V was clipped by 2 bases and J by 0 bases; unmatched bases: 4. The CDR3 runs 17 residues. The germline V gene has CDR1 WSHSY and CDR2 SAAADI. CDR3 nucleotides: TGCGCCAGCAGTGAGACTAGCGGGGGGTGGTACCAAGAGACCCAGTACTTC. Protein sequence: CASSETSGGWYQETQYF.

This chain uses TRBV5-8 with TRBJ1-1; the match to TRBD1 covers 8 bases. V lost 4 bases and J lost 12; bases outside the gene matches: 14. This CDR3 is 14 amino acids long. CDR1 is SGHTS and CDR2 is YDEGEE in the germline V gene. The chain's CDR3 is CASSGLQGDLPTFF. The DNA for the CDR3 is TGTGCCAGCAGCGGACTACAGGGGGACTTGCCAACTTTCTTT.

The chain carries TRBV19 and TRBJ1-2; D remains ambiguous. Trimming cost V 4 bases and J 3 bases, with 15 bases left between them. Germline-derived CDR1 and CDR2 are LNHDA and SQIVND (reference sequence). This CDR3 contains 15 residues. The CDR3 DNA is TGTGCCAGTAGTACCGGTGGCCGCGCCCACTATGGCTACACCTTC. This translates into CASSTGGRAHYGYTF.

J is TRBJ1-1 and V is TRBV7-2, with unresolved D. The CDR3 has 11 residues. V dropped 0 bases and J dropped 11 bases, with 7 bases sitting between them. CDR1 and CDR2 from the germline V gene are SGHTA and FQGNSA. CDR3 DNA: TGTGCCAGCAGCTTAGCGTCCACGGCTTTCTTT. This codes for CASSLASTAFF.